The source of this T cell receptor beta chain is a study of vaccination effects on CD4 cells after COVID-19. In the case of this clone: The antigen remains undetermined.

Clones were sequenced by immunoSEQ multiplex PCR, and TCRdb holds only the in-frame ones, with some missing. The sample contains over 45,000 clones, roughly 70% of which appear only once. General study results and limits: In the late period after vaccination, infection- and vaccine-induced clones contracted markedly.

With the ViraFEST assay, the study expanded antigen-specific CD4+ T cells using viral peptide pools, then sequenced them. Cells that had been cultured for less than 13 days were the source of isolated CD4+ T cells. Vaccine recipients had no previous SARS-CoV-2 infection; their nucleocapsid antibodies were negative. Cultivation was performed at 1.5 million to 2 million PBMC per well with about 9.6 IU/ml IL-2 and 9.5 to 10 ug/ml peptides added. Days 3 and 7 were when half the medium was replaced with IL-2 medium. The sample here was CD4+ T cells from PBMCs cultured with SARS-CoV-2 spike peptides, taken before COVID-19 vaccination. The TCR sequence derives from a human donor who received a COVID-19 vaccine.

Here the CDR3 DNA reads TGCGCCAGCAGCCAGCAGGGGGTGCGGAGGGGTGATACGCAGTATTTT. This translates into CASSQQGVRRGDTQYF. The V and J genes are TRBV4-1 and TRBJ2-3, with D maybe TRBD1 (7 bases). The V end was cut by 3 bases, the J end by 6 bases, with 19 bases between. CDR3 length equals 16 residues. In germline, CDR1 is MGHRA, CDR2 YSYEKL.